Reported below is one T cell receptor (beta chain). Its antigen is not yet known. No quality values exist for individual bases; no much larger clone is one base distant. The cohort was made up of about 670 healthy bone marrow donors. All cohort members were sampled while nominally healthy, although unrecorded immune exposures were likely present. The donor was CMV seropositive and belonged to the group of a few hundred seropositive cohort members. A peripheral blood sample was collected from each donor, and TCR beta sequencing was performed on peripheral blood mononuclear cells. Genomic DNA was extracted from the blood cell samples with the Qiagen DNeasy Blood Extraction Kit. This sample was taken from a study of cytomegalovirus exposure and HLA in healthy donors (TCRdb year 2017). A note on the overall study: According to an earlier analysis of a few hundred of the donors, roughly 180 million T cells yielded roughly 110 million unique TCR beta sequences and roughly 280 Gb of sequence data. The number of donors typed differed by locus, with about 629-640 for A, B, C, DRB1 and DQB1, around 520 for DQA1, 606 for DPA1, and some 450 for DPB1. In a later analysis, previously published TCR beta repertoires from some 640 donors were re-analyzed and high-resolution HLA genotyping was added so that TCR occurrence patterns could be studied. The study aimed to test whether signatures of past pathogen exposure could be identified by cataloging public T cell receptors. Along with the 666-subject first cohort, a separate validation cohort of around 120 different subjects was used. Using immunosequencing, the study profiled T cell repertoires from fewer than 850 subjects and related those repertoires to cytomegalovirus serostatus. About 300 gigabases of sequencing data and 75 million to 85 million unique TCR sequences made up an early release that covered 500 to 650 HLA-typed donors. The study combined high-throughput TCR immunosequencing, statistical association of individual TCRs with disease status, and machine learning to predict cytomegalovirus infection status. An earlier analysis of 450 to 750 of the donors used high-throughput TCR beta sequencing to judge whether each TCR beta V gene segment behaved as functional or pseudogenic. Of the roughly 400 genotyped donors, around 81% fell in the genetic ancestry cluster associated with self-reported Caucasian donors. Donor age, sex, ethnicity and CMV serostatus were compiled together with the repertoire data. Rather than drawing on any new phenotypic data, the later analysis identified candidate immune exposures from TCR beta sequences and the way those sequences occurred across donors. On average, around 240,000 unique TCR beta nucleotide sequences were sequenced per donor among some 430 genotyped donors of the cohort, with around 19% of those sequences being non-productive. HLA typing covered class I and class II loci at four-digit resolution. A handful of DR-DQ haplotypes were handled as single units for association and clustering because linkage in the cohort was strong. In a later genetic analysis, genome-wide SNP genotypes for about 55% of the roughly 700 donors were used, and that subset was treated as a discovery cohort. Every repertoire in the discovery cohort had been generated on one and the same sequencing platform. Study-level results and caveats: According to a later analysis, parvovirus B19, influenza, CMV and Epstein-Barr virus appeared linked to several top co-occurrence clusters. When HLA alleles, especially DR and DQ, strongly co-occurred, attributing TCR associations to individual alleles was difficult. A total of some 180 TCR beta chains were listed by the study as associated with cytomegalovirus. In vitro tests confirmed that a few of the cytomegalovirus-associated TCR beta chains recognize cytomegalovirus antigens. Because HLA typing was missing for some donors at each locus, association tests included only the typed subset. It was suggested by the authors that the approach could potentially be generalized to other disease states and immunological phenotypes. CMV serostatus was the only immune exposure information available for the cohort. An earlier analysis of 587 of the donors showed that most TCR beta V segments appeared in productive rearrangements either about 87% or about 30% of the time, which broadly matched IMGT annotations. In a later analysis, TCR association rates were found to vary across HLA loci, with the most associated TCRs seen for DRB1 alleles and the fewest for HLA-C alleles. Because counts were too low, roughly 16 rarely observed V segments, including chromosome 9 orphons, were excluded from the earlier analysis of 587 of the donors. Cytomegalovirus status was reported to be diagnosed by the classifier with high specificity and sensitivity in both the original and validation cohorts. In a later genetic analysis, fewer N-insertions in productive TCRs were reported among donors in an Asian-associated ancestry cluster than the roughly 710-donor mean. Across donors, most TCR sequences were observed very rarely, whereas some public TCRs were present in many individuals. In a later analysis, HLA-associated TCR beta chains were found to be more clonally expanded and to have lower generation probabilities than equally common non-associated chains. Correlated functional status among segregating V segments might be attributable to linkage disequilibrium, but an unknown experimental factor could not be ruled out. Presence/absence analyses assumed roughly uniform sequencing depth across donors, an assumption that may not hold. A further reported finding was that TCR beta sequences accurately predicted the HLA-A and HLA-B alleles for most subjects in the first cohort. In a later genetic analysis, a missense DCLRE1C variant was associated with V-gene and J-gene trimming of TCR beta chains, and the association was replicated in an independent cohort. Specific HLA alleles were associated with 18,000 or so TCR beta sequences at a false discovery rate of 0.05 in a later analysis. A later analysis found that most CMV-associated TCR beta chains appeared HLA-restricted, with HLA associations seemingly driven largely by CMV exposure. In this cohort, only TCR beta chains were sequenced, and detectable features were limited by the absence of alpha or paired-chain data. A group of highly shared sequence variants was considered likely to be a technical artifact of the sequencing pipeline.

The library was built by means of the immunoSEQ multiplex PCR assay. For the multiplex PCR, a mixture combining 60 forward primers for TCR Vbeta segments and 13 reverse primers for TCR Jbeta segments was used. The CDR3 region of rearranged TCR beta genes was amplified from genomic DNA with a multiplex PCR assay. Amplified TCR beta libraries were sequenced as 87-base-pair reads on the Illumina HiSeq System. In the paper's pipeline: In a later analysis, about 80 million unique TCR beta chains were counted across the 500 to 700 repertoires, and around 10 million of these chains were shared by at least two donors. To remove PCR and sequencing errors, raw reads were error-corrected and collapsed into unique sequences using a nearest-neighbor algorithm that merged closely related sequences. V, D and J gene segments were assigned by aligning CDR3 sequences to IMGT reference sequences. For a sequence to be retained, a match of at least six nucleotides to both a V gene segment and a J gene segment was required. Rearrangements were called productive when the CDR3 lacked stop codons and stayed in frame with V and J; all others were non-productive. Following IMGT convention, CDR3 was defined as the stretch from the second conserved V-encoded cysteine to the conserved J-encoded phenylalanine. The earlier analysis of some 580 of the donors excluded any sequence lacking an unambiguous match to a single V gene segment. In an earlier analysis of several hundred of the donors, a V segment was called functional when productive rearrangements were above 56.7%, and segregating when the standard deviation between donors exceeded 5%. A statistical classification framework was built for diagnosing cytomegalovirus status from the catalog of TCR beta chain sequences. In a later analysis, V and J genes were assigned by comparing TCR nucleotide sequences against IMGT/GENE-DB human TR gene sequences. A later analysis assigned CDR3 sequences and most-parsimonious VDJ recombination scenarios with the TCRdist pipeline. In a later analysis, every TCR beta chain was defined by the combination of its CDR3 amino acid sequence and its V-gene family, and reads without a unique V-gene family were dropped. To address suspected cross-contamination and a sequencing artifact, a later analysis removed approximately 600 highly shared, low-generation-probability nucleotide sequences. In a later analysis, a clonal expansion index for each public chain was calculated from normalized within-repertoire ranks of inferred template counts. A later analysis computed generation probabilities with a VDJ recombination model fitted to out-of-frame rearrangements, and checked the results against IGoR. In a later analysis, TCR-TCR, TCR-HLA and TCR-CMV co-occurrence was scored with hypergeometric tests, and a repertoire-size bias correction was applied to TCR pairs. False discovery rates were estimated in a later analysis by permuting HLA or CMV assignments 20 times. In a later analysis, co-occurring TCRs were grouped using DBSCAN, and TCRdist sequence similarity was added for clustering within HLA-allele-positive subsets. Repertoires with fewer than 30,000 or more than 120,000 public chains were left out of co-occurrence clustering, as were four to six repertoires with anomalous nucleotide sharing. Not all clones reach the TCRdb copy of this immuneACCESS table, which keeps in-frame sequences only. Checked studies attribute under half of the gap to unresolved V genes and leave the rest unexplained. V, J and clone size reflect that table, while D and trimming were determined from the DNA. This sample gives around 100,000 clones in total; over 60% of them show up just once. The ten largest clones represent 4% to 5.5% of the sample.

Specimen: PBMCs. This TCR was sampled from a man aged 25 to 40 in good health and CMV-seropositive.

The CDR3 is CASSVRDRAETEAFF. The base sequence is TGTGCCAGCAGTGTTCGGGACAGGGCTGAGACTGAAGCTTTCTTT. Recombination connected TRBV2 to TRBJ1-1, and 9 bases in between align with TRBD1. The cysteine opens and the phenylalanine closes a CDR3 of 15 amino acids. Only CDR3 DNA is held: 45 bases, read in frame from base 1. V has 4 bases trimmed and J has 5 bases trimmed; junction bases matching no gene number 8. CDR1 SNHLY and CDR2 FYNNEI were looked up in the germline V gene.